This T cell receptor beta chain was retrieved from a study of CD8 T cells in ankylosing spondylitis. Study findings and constraints: The authors found the disease-linked clones to be CD8+ and relatively rare in peripheral blood. A motif in TCR beta, a set of roughly eight highly homologous variants, appeared characteristic of ankylosing spondylitis blood. The clones that were linked to disease were reported to be significantly enriched in matched synovial fluid samples from ankylosing spondylitis patients.

Concerning this clonotype: Antigen specificity is unknown.

Libraries of TCR beta came from quantitative 5'-RACE with molecular barcodes. TCRdb passed the 5' RACE reads through MiXCR, listing each CDR3 protein once. The data contain 500,000 to 550,000 distinct CDR3 sequences, approximately 12% of them singletons. V lost 9 bases, J lost 5 bases, and 7 bases stayed unmatched. The CDR3 runs to 13 residues. CDR1 is SGHRS, CDR2 YFSETQ, per germline. The TCR comes from a male donor with ankylosing spondylitis. This chain joins TRBV5-1 and TRBJ2-1; 8 bases are a match to TRBD1. Sequencing used blood, either unsorted or a sorted T cell fraction (not recorded which). As DNA, the CDR3 is TGCGCCACCGGACAGGGACCAAACAATGAGCAGTTCTTC. Translation: CATGQGPNNEQFF.